Included here is one T cell receptor beta chain sequence, with context. Its antigen is not identified. One entry per CDR3 protein results from TCRdb running MiXCR on the reads. The sample shows under 600,000 distinct CDR3 sequences, 15% to 20% of them seen only once. The data stem from a study of T cell repertoires in cytomegalovirus infection. Study as a whole: Matching HLA type, along with CMV infection, was indicated by public TCR beta signatures.

Overall study results and limits: In two of eight donors, the top clonotype was HLA-C-restricted CMV-specific. Adding up the frequency of public TCR beta families identified people who carried CMV plus the relevant HLA.

The sequence was obtained from a human donor in good health (CMV status not recorded). Some clones in this sample may be carry-over from other donors' samples. The sample consisted of CD8+ T cells from PBMCs.

The CDR3 bases are TGTGCCAGCAGCTCAACACCGCTAGCGCCGGAGGCAGATACGCAGTATTTT. Translation: CASSSTPLAPEADTQYF. This sequence joins TRBV5-5 and TRBJ2-3; maybe TRBD2 (6 bases). The CDR3 is made up of 17 amino acids. With 3 bases removed from V and 4 bases from J, the gap between germline ends came to 21 bases. Germline values: CDR1 SGHKS, CDR2 YYEKEE (reference sequence).